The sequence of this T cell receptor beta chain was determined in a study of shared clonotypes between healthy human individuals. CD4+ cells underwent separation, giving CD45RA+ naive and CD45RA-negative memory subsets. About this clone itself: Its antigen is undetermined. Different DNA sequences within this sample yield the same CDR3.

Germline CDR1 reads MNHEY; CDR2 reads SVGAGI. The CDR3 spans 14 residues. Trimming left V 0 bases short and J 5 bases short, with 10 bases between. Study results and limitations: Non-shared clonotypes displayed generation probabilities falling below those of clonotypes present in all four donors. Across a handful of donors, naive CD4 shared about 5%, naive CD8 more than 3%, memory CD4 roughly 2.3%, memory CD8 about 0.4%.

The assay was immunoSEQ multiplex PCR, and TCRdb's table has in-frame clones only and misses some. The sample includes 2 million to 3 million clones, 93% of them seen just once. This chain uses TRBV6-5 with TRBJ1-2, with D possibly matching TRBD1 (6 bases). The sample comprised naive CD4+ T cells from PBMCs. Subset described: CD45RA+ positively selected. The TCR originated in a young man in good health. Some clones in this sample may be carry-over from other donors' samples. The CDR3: CASSYSGGSYGYTF. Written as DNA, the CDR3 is TGTGCCAGCAGTTACTCAGGGGGTAGTTATGGCTACACCTTC.